The 25 T cell receptor beta chains given below trace back to one sample, sequenced in a study of blood T cell repertoires in COVID-19. TCRdb's copy holds only in-frame clones and misses some; the assay was immunoSEQ multiplex PCR. There are approximately 280,000 clones in the sample; around 85% occur only once, and more than 1.1% lies in the top ten. The sequenced material came from peripheral blood. These receptors were obtained from a human donor with COVID-19, enrolled during active disease. The donor label of this sample is uncertain.

The chain is built from TRBV6-5 and TRBJ1-1; D call uncertain. Germline V gives CDR1 MNHEY, CDR2 SVGAGI. V lost 7 bases and J lost 1, with 4 bases in between. The CDR3 extends over 11 amino acids. The CDR3 nucleotides are TGTGCCAGCACCCGGAACACTGAAGCTTTCTTT. The encoded protein is CASTRNTEAFF.

The chain joins TRBV30 to TRBJ1-4; no reliable D call. V lost 6 bases and J 7 bases, leaving 9 bases between the germline ends. The germline V gene has CDR1 GTSNPN and CDR2 SVGIG (reference sequence). This CDR3 spans 11 amino acids. CDR3 DNA sequence: TGTGCCTGTAAACCGGGTGAAAAACTGTTTTTT. Residues: CACKPGEKLFF.

The CDR3 sequence: CASSGLKGAGYNEQFF. The CDR3 DNA reads TGTGCCAGTAGCGGGCTCAAGGGGGCGGGATACAATGAGCAGTTCTTC. J is TRBJ2-1 and V is TRBV19, with a tentative D call TRBD1 (7 bases). This CDR3 is 16 amino acids long. Trimming took 6 bases from V and 4 from J, leaving 19 bases between them. The germline V gene encodes CDR1 LNHDA and CDR2 SQIVND (reference sequence). Complete variable domain (other parts from reference TRBV19 and TRBJ2-1): DGGITQSPKYLFRKEGQNVTLSCEQNLNHDAMYWYRQDPGQGLRLIYYSQIVNDFQKGDIAEGYSVSREKKESFPLTVTSAQKNPTAFYLCASSGLKGAGYNEQFFGPGTRLTVL.

The rearrangement uses TRBV7-9 and TRBJ2-1; D is perhaps TRBD1 (5 bases). The germline gives CDR1 SEHNR, CDR2 FQNEAQ (reference sequence). V was cut by 1 base and J by 7 bases, with 14 bases left in between. The CDR3 covers 15 residues. CDR3: CASSLEGAVWNEQFF. CDR3 sequence (DNA): TGTGCCAGCAGCTTAGAAGGGGCCGTCTGGAATGAGCAGTTCTTC. Based on the CDR3 plus reference TRBV7-9 and TRBJ2-1, the full variable domain is DTGVSQNPRHKITKRGQNVTFRCDPISEHNRLYWYRQTLGQGPEFLTYFQNEAQLEKSRLLSDRFSAERPKGSFSTLEIQRTEQGDSAMYLCASSLEGAVWNEQFFGPGTRLTVL.

The genes are TRBV3-1 (or the pseudogene TRBV3-2) and TRBJ2-1; tentatively, D is TRBD1 (6 bases). CDR1 and CDR2 (germline): LGHDT, YNNKEL (reference sequence). This CDR3 contains 13 residues. V lost 6 bases, J lost 8 bases, and 14 bases lay in between. The chain's CDR3 is CASRPQGSYEQFF. The CDR3 DNA is TGTGCCAGCAGACCCCAGGGGAGCTATGAGCAGTTCTTC.

CDR3 amino acids: CAISESRGGPLGNEKLFF. For the CDR3, the DNA is TGTGCCATCAGTGAGTCGAGGGGGGGACCTCTCGGTAATGAAAAACTGTTTTTT. V usage is TRBV10-3 and J usage is TRBJ1-4, with a possible D match to TRBD1 (6 bases). The CDR3 sequence is 18 residues long. Germline CDR1 is ENHRY and CDR2 is SYGVKD. Trimming shortened V by 0 bases and J by 4 bases, and 18 bases separated the two germline ends.

The chain recombines TRBV7-2 with TRBJ2-7; the D gene is possibly TRBD2 (6 bases). Germline CDR1 is SGHTA and CDR2 is FQGNSA. Trimming cost V 1 base and J 2 bases, with 12 bases left between them. The CDR3 contains 15 residues. CDR3 DNA sequence: TGTGCCAGCAGCTTAGGGAGGGAGAGTACCTACGAGCAGTACTTC. Translated: CASSLGRESTYEQYF.

A single count supports this clone. The V call is TRBV5-1, the J call TRBJ1-1; 8 bases are shared with TRBD1. CDR1 and CDR2 from the germline V gene are SGHRS and YFSETQ. The ends lost 3 bases at V and 3 bases at J; junction bases unmatched: 7. The CDR3 consists of 15 residues. In nucleotides, the CDR3 is TGCGCCAGCAGCTCCGGACAGGGCCGGCACACTGAAGCTTTCTTT. It encodes CASSSGQGRHTEAFF.

The chain combines TRBV5-1 with TRBJ2-7; 10 nucleotides match TRBD2. V dropped 2 bases and J dropped 5; count of bases not matched to a gene: 7. Germline V lookup: CDR1 SGHRS, CDR2 YFSETQ. The CDR3 totals 15 residues. The CDR3 sequence is CASSLTAGGLDEQYF. The DNA for the CDR3 is TGCGCCAGCAGCTTAACAGCGGGAGGGCTTGACGAGCAGTACTTC.

The J gene is TRBJ2-7, the V gene TRBV30; TRBD2 matches at 11 bases. Germline lookup yields CDR1 GTSNPN and CDR2 SVGIG (reference sequence). The V segment lost 4 bases and the J segment 2 bases; nucleotides outside the gene matches: 10. The CDR3 totals 16 residues. CDR3 loop: CAWNRLGTSGPYEQYF. In DNA form, the CDR3 reads TGTGCCTGGAATCGTCTAGGGACTAGCGGACCCTACGAGCAGTACTTC.

The chain is built from TRBV10-2 and TRBJ2-7, with TRBD1 identical over 9 bases. J was trimmed by 2 bases and V by 9 bases; bases with no gene match: 2. The CDR3 spans 12 residues. The germline gives CDR1 WSHSY, CDR2 SAAADI. In nucleotides, the CDR3 is TGCGCCAGTGGGACAGGGACCTACGAGCAGTACTTC. The encoded protein is CASGTGTYEQYF.

This clone was detected a few times. The chain uses TRBV11-2 and TRBJ1-6, with TRBD1 as a possible D gene (5 bases). Germline lookup yields CDR1 SGHAT and CDR2 FQNNGV. This CDR3 is built from 16 residues. Deletions cut 0 bases from V and 10 bases from J, with 16 bases between. CDR3 nucleotide sequence: TGTGCCAGCAGCTTAGATTCTGGGACTGCCGAGTCACCCCTCCACTTT. Translated: CASSLDSGTAESPLHF.

V usage is TRBV10-3 and J usage is TRBJ1-5; 8 positions agree with TRBD1. V lost 6 bases and J lost 7; bases outside the gene matches: 11. The CDR3 is 15 amino acids. The V gene's germline CDR1 is ENHRY and CDR2 SYGVKD. The CDR3 is CAISPGQEGRQPQHF. Here the CDR3 DNA reads TGTGCCATCAGCCCGGGACAGGAGGGTAGGCAGCCCCAGCATTTT.

The chain links TRBV5-6 to TRBJ1-2; D possibly corresponds to TRBD1 (5 bases). The germline gives CDR1 SGHDT, CDR2 YYEEEE. Trimming stripped 5 bases from V and 10 bases from J, with 15 bases between. This CDR3 comprises 12 residues. The CDR3: CASSSVGGVYTF. Written as DNA, the CDR3 is TGTGCCAGCAGTTCCGTTGGGGGGGTCTACACCTTC.

This clone was seen many times. This chain uses TRBV6-6 with TRBJ1-5; 8 bases match TRBD1. The junction had 7 bases not matched to a gene; V was cut back by 4 bases and J by 5 bases. The germline CDR1 and CDR2 sequences are MNHNY and SVGAGI (reference sequence). The CDR3 covers 15 residues. The CDR3, as DNA: TGTGCCAGCAGTTCTCAAGGACAGGGAGATCAGCCCCAGCATTTT. Its protein is CASSSQGQGDQPQHF.

This rearrangement joins TRBV30 to TRBJ2-5; 9 bases are a match to TRBD1. The CDR3 has 15 amino acids. The V gene's germline CDR1 is GTSNPN and CDR2 SVGIG (reference sequence). The CDR3 is CASDPRDRVLPDQYF. CDR3 coding DNA: TGTGCTTCCGACCCCCGGGACAGGGTATTACCAGACCAGTACTTC.

The chain is built from TRBV19 and TRBJ1-1, with TRBD1 matching 8 bases. Germline CDR1 is LNHDA and CDR2 is SQIVND (reference sequence). Unmatched junction bases numbered 5, after V lost 4 bases and J lost 1 base. The CDR3 totals 15 residues. The CDR3, as DNA: TGTGCCAGTAGTAAAGGGACAGGTGGGAACACTGAAGCTTTCTTT. As protein: CASSKGTGGNTEAFF. Complete variable domain (other parts from reference TRBV19 and TRBJ1-1): DGGITQSPKYLFRKEGQNVTLSCEQNLNHDAMYWYRQDPGQGLRLIYYSQIVNDFQKGDIAEGYSVSREKKESFPLTVTSAQKNPTAFYLCASSKGTGGNTEAFFGQGTRLTVV.

On this clone itself: This CDR3 is also generated by other DNA sequences in the sample. The chain links TRBV11-2 to TRBJ2-7, with TRBD1 as a possible D gene (5 bases). The germline gives CDR1 SGHAT, CDR2 FQNNGV. The CDR3 spans 13 residues. V was cut by 1 base and J by 3 bases, with 7 bases left in between. This chain's CDR3 is CASSLGQNYEQYF. DNA for the CDR3: TGTGCCAGCAGCTTAGGACAGAACTACGAGCAGTACTTC.

The J gene is TRBJ1-4, the V gene TRBV30; D uncertain. CDR1 is GTSNPN, CDR2 SVGIG, per germline (reference sequence). The CDR3 extends over 13 amino acids. Trimming removed 3 bases at V and 4 bases at J, with 9 bases between. CDR3 in DNA: TGTGCCTGGAGCCCTCAGGATAATGAAAAACTGTTTTTT. Its translation is CAWSPQDNEKLFF.

This chain connects TRBV27 to TRBJ1-1, with D possibly being TRBD1 (6 bases). The CDR3 has 15 amino acids. V was clipped by 4 bases and J by 5 bases, with 17 bases between them. Germline CDR1 reads MNHEY; CDR2 reads SMNVEV (reference sequence). In DNA form, the CDR3 reads TGTGCCAGCAGTTCCCGGGCGGGGGCCCTAACTGAAGCTTTCTTT. It is translated as CASSSRAGALTEAFF.

V gene TRBV3-1 (or the pseudogene TRBV3-2) combines with J gene TRBJ1-6, with 7 bases fitting TRBD1. Germline CDR1 reads LGHDT; CDR2 reads YNNKEL (reference sequence). The CDR3 runs to 15 residues. Losses at the gene ends were 3 bases for V and 10 bases for J; bases not matched to a gene: 9. The CDR3 region is CASSHEGARGSPLHF. The CDR3 coding sequence is TGTGCCAGCAGCCACGAGGGGGCCCGCGGCTCACCCCTCCACTTT.

This clone was seen a single time. This chain joins TRBV7-8 and TRBJ1-5, with a possible D match to TRBD1 (5 bases). V dropped 4 bases and J dropped 8 bases, with 18 bases sitting between them. Germline values: CDR1 SGHVS, CDR2 FQNEAQ. The CDR3 covers 15 residues. DNA for the CDR3: TGTGCCAGCAGCTCCCTTTTTGGGGGAGGGGAGCCCCAGCATTTT. It specifies CASSSLFGGGEPQHF. Together with reference TRBV7-8 and TRBJ1-5, the CDR3 gives the full variable domain: GAGVSQSPRYKVAKRGQDVALRCDPISGHVSLFWYQQALGQGPEFLTYFQNEAQLDKSGLPSDRFFAERPEGSVSTLKIQRTQQEDSAVYLCASSSLFGGGEPQHFGDGTRLSIL.

The sample holds one count of this clone. V and J are TRBV2 and TRBJ1-1, with TRBD1 as a possible D gene (6 bases). This CDR3 contains 13 residues. Germline V CDR1 and CDR2: SNHLY, FYNNEI. With 4 bases removed from V and 7 bases from J, the gap between germline ends came to 13 bases. The CDR3 spells CASSGSGEIEAFF. CDR3 in DNA: TGTGCCAGCAGTGGGTCAGGGGAGATTGAAGCTTTCTTT.

The V gene is TRBV6-5, the J gene TRBJ2-2; the D is unclear. The CDR3 length is 13 residues. CDR1 MNHEY and CDR2 SVGAGI come from the germline V gene. The V gene lost 7 bases and the J gene lost 1 base, with 7 bases spanning the gap. CDR3 nucleotide sequence: TGTGCCAGCATCCGGGTGAACACCGGGGAGCTGTTTTTT. Its protein is CASIRVNTGELFF.

The chain combines TRBV19 with TRBJ1-1; tentative D call: TRBD1 (6 bases). CDR3 length: 14 amino acids. Germline V lookup: CDR1 LNHDA, CDR2 SQIVND (reference sequence). The V gene lost 7 bases and the J gene lost 0 bases, with 12 bases spanning the gap. For the CDR3, the DNA is TGTGCCAGTAACACAGGACAGCTGAACACTGAAGCTTTCTTT. Residues: CASNTGQLNTEAFF. Variable domain in full (rest from reference TRBV19 and TRBJ1-1): DGGITQSPKYLFRKEGQNVTLSCEQNLNHDAMYWYRQDPGQGLRLIYYSQIVNDFQKGDIAEGYSVSREKKESFPLTVTSAQKNPTAFYLCASNTGQLNTEAFFGQGTRLTVV.